Listed below are T cell receptor beta chains from one sample, sequenced in a study of identical twins. TCRdb redid the calling of the 5' RACE reads with MiXCR, one entry per CDR3 protein. The table shows a few hundred thousand distinct CDR3 sequences, with about 8% occurring only once. Another study also made use of these data, one on yellow fever vaccine responses in identical twins.

Sequencing was carried out using memory (CD45RO+) T cells sorted from blood. The receptors shown here come from a woman aged 18-29 years in good health. Both conserved end residues are part of each CDR3. The D gene is left open where the match is weak. The size field is filled for only some rows; it gives once, few, many or a size class.

clone size,J gene,D gene,V gene,CDR3 protein,CDR3 DNA
NA,TRBJ2-1,NA,TRBV6-1,CASSETHQQFF,TGTGCCAGCAGTGAAACCCACCAGCAGTTCTTC
NA,TRBJ1-3,TRBD1,TRBV2,CASSLTGASGNTIYF,TGTGCCAGCAGTCTTACAGGGGCGTCTGGAAACACCATATATTTT
many,TRBJ2-2,TRBD1,TRBV5-1,CASSGGQENTGELFF,TGCGCCAGCAGCGGCGGACAGGAGAACACCGGGGAGCTGTTTTTT
few,TRBJ2-2,NA,TRBV5-1,CASSTGLTNTGELFF,TGCGCCAGCAGCACGGGACTGACGAACACCGGGGAGCTGTTTTTT
NA,TRBJ2-4,NA,TRBV2,CASSDPIDKNIQYF,TGTGCCAGCAGTGACCCCATAGACAAAAACATTCAGTACTTC
NA,TRBJ2-7,TRBD2,TRBV9,CASSVTSGSEQYF,TGTGCCAGCAGCGTTACTAGCGGGAGCGAGCAGTACTTC
few,TRBJ1-2,TRBD1,TRBV6-2/TRBV6-3,CASSLTGESDGYTF,TGTGCCAGCAGCCTGACAGGGGAATCCGATGGCTACACCTTC
few,TRBJ1-3,NA,TRBV5-1,CASSLAPQGAGNTIYF,TGCGCCAGCAGCTTGGCGCCGCAGGGCGCTGGAAACACCATATATTTT
few,TRBJ1-1,NA,TRBV6-5,CASRYTRGHLNTEAFF,TGTGCCAGCAGATATACCAGGGGACACCTGAACACTGAAGCTTTCTTT
many,TRBJ2-2,NA,TRBV12-3/TRBV12-4,CASSYGAGNTGELFF,TGTGCCAGCAGTTACGGGGCCGGAAACACCGGGGAGCTGTTTTTT
many,TRBJ1-6,NA,TRBV4-2,CASSQDIAGERSPLHF,TGTGCCAGCAGCCAAGATATCGCAGGGGAACGATCACCCCTCCACTTT
many,TRBJ1-1,TRBD1,TRBV29-1,CSVDKRTGAEAFF,TGCAGCGTTGATAAACGGACAGGGGCTGAAGCTTTCTTT
NA,TRBJ1-6,TRBD1,TRBV6-2/TRBV6-3,CASSQTGNSPLHF,TGTGCCAGCAGCCAGACAGGGAACTCACCCCTCCACTTT